This passage covers 19 T cell receptor beta chains from one sample sequenced in a study of CD4+ T cells in melanoma. Only in-frame clones appear in the TCRdb table, and some are missing; sequencing was by immunoSEQ multiplex PCR. The data contain 9,500 to 10,000 clones, roughly two thirds of them singletons. Sequenced material: cells from a culture (not recorded whether cultured in vitro). Every receptor here comes from a human donor with melanoma.

This chain links TRBV7-9 with TRBJ2-7; 8 positions match TRBD2. The CDR3 loop spans 15 amino acids. Trimming at V came to 7 bases and at J to 3 bases, leaving 11 bases not matched to a gene. Germline CDR1 is SEHNR and CDR2 is FQNEAQ (reference sequence). The CDR3 DNA is TGTGCCAGCATTATACCTCGGGGGGGGGTCTACGAGCAGTACTTC. Its translation: CASIIPRGGVYEQYF.

The chain employs TRBV5-4 and TRBJ1-1; D unresolved. This CDR3 has 13 residues. The ends were cut back, 3 bases at V and 3 bases at J, with 9 bases in the middle. CDR1 and CDR2 (germline): SGHNT, YYREEE (reference sequence). The CDR3 coding sequence is TGTGCCAGCAGCTCGGACGATTACACTGAAGCTTTCTTT. This sequence encodes CASSSDDYTEAFF.

This clone was picked up a small number of times. The V gene is TRBV21-1, the J gene TRBJ2-3. TRBV21-1 represents a pseudogene. The CDR3 consists of 11 residues. CDR3 loop: CASSSTDTQYF. CDR3 nucleotide sequence: TGTGCCAGCAGCAGCACAGATACGCAGTATTTT.

The chain employs TRBV6-5 and TRBJ1-4; possibly TRBD1 for D (5 bases). CDR1 MNHEY and CDR2 SVGAGI come from the germline V gene. The V end lost 5 bases, the J end lost 7 bases, and 14 bases lay between the germline ends. The CDR3 length is 14 residues. The CDR3 protein is CASSQRGFGEKLFF. The CDR3 DNA follows: TGTGCCAGCAGTCAGAGGGGATTCGGTGAAAAACTGTTTTTT.

This chain links TRBV7-3 with TRBJ2-1; a possible D gene is TRBD1 (7 bases). V was shortened by 8 bases and J by 0 bases, with 14 bases between the two germline ends. Germline CDR1 and CDR2: SGHTA and FQGTGA. The CDR3 spans 15 residues. The DNA of the CDR3 is TGTGCCAGCGCCACCAGGGGGGCCTCCTACAATGAGCAGTTCTTC. Translated: CASATRGASYNEQFF.

The J gene is TRBJ2-3, the V gene TRBV2; either TRBD1 or TRBD2 may supply D (5 bases each). V dropped 3 bases and J dropped 2 bases, with 27 bases sitting between them. CDR1 is SNHLY and CDR2 is FYNNEI in the germline V gene. The CDR3 has 20 residues. The CDR3 loop is CASSDPVVVGDQSNTDTQYF. CDR3 bases: TGTGCCAGCAGTGATCCCGTCGTGGTCGGGGACCAATCTAACACAGATACGCAGTATTTT. The complete variable domain, with remaining parts taken from reference TRBV2 and TRBJ2-3, reads EPEVTQTPSHQVTQMGQEVILRCVPISNHLYFYWYRQILGQKVEFLVSFYNNEISEKSEIFDDQFSVERPDGSNFTLKIRSTKLEDSAMYFCASSDPVVVGDQSNTDTQYFGPGTRLTVL.

This chain links TRBV11-1 with TRBJ2-7; D might be TRBD1 (5 bases). V was pared by 3 bases and J by 4 bases, with 7 bases between. In germline, CDR1 is SGHAT, CDR2 FQDESV (reference sequence). The CDR3 is 12 amino acids. DNA of the CDR3: TGTGCCAGCAGCTTTCAGGGTTACGAGCAGTACTTC. Protein product: CASSFQGYEQYF.

The chain uses TRBV5-8 and TRBJ2-1; 8 bases map to TRBD1. The CDR3 loop spans 14 amino acids. Unmatched junction bases numbered 10, after V lost 10 bases and J lost 4 bases. Germline assignment: CDR1 SGHTS and CDR2 YDEGEE. The CDR3 nucleotides read TGTGCCCCTAGGGGGGACAGGAGGTACAATGAGCAGTTCTTC. Protein: CAPRGDRRYNEQFF.

J is TRBJ1-5 and V is TRBV12-5; D might be TRBD1 (6 bases). V dropped 3 bases and J dropped 4 bases, with 19 bases sitting between them. CDR1 and CDR2 (germline): LGHNT, FRNRAP. This CDR3 region has 17 residues. The CDR3: CASGFVGPGVGNQPQHF. In nucleotides, the CDR3 is TGTGCTAGTGGTTTTGTGGGGCCAGGGGTGGGAAATCAGCCCCAGCATTTT.

This clone turned up a few times. This rearrangement joins TRBV7-9 to TRBJ2-3, with D tentatively TRBD1 (6 bases). Germline V gene lookup returns CDR1 SEHNR and CDR2 FQNEAQ (reference sequence). The CDR3 extends over 15 amino acids. Trimming took off 4 bases at V and 1 base at J, with 12 bases between the two ends. CDR3 residues: CASSWGRQGTDTQYF. CDR3 bases: TGTGCCAGCAGCTGGGGTAGACAGGGCACAGATACGCAGTATTTT.

The V and J genes are TRBV2 and TRBJ1-2; D not resolved. The V end lost 8 bases, the J end lost 4 bases, and 17 bases lay between the germline ends. Germline V gives CDR1 SNHLY, CDR2 FYNNEI. The CDR3 extends over 14 amino acids. The CDR3 nucleotides read TGTGCCAGCCAAATAAATCAGAGAACCTATGGCTACACCTTC. Its translation: CASQINQRTYGYTF.

The chain couples TRBV6-9 to TRBJ1-4, with D perhaps TRBD1 (5 bases). The V gene's germline CDR1 is MNHGY and CDR2 SVAAGI. This CDR3 comprises 15 residues. V was cut by 4 bases and J by 5 bases, with 14 bases left in between. CDR3 loop: CASSSRDGLNEKLFF. Written as DNA, the CDR3 is TGTGCCAGCAGTTCCCGGGACGGACTAAATGAAAAACTGTTTTTT.

The J gene is TRBJ1-5, the V gene TRBV19; maybe TRBD1 (6 bases). Germline loops: CDR1 LNHDA, CDR2 SQIVND (reference sequence). The CDR3 extends over 14 amino acids. The V end was cut by 1 base, the J end by 7 bases, with 11 bases between. The DNA of the CDR3 is TGTGCCAGTAGTATAGTGGGGGGCAGCCAGCCCCAGCATTTT. Translated, it gives CASSIVGGSQPQHF.

In this sample, this clone turned up once. The chain joins TRBV6-6 to TRBJ1-2; D call uncertain. The CDR3 loop spans 14 amino acids. Germline lookup yields CDR1 MNHNY and CDR2 SVGAGI (reference sequence). V was cut by 0 bases and J by 2 bases, with 7 bases left in between. In nucleotides, the CDR3 is TGTGCCAGCAGTTACTCGAAGCTAAACTATGGCTACACCTTC. Protein product: CASSYSKLNYGYTF.

The chain has TRBV27 and TRBJ2-5; 9 nucleotides agree with TRBD1. The length of the CDR3 is 16 residues. Germline-derived CDR1 and CDR2 are MNHEY and SMNVEV (reference sequence). V shed 6 bases, J shed 2 bases, and the junction held 10 bases outside the gene matches. The CDR3 loop reads CASRDLMGQGQETQYF. CDR3 sequence (DNA): TGTGCCAGCAGAGACTTAATGGGACAGGGTCAAGAGACCCAGTACTTC.

V is TRBV7-9 and J is TRBJ1-1; possible D gene TRBD1, 6 bases. This CDR3 spans 15 amino acids. V lost 5 bases and J 2 bases, leaving 15 bases between the germline ends. Germline assignment: CDR1 SEHNR and CDR2 FQNEAQ (reference sequence). The CDR3 reads CASSVLGQTNTEAFF. The DNA of the CDR3 is TGTGCCAGCAGCGTACTAGGACAGACAAACACTGAAGCTTTCTTT.

In its sample, this clone was seen a few times. This chain joins TRBV6-1 and TRBJ1-6; D is undetermined. V was trimmed by 2 bases and J by 9 bases, leaving 14 bases between them. CDR3 length: 15 amino acids. Germline V gives CDR1 MNHNS, CDR2 SASEGT. The CDR3 DNA reads TGTGCCAGCAGTGAACAGGAGTGGAGTGTTTCACCCCTCCACTTT. This encodes CASSEQEWSVSPLHF.

This clone was observed a handful of times. The CDR3 spells CASSPQTGVMSGNTIYF. In DNA, the CDR3 is TGTGCCAGCTCACCACAAACAGGGGTAATGTCTGGAAACACCATATATTTT. V gene TRBV18 combines with J gene TRBJ1-3, with TRBD1 identical over 7 bases. This CDR3 is built from 17 residues. J was trimmed by 1 base and V by 1 base; bases with no gene match: 7. Germline V lookup: CDR1 KGHSH, CDR2 LQKENI.

V gene TRBV4-2 combines with J gene TRBJ1-2, with a tentative D call TRBD1 (5 bases). The CDR3 totals 13 residues. Germline values: CDR1 LGHNA, CDR2 YNFKEQ. Trimming cost V 7 bases and J 5 bases, with 14 bases left between them. CDR3 residues: CASNLGGRYGYTF. DNA of the CDR3: TGTGCCAGCAACCTGGGGGGTCGGTATGGCTACACCTTC.